Sequencing of this TCR beta chain was carried out in a study of blood T cell repertoires in COVID-19. About the study: T cells, B-cell-depleted T cells, or PBMCs supplied cDNA or gDNA.

This clone was recorded once. Per germline, CDR1 LGHDT and CDR2 YNNKEL (reference sequence). The CDR3 consists of 14 residues. Germline trimming cut 2 bases from V and 7 bases from J; bases unmatched to any gene: 5. Under the authors' procedure: From reference gene primer amplification, estimates of nucleated cell counts were derived. The repertoire was sequenced with immunoSEQ multiplex PCR; TCRdb's copy has only in-frame clones and lacks some. V and J calls plus clone size are reproduced from that table; the DNA served to infer D and trimming. The data contain 200,000 to 250,000 clones, 75% to 85% of them singletons.

The specimen sequenced was PBMCs or T cells enriched from blood (not recorded which). The rearrangement joins TRBV3-1 (or the pseudogene TRBV3-2) to TRBJ2-1, with TRBD1 matching 7 bases. This TCR was recovered from a man aged 35 to 55 who had recovered from COVID-19. Here the CDR3 reads CASSQLTGKNEQFF. The CDR3 DNA follows: TGTGCCAGCAGCCAATTGACAGGGAAGAATGAGCAGTTCTTC.